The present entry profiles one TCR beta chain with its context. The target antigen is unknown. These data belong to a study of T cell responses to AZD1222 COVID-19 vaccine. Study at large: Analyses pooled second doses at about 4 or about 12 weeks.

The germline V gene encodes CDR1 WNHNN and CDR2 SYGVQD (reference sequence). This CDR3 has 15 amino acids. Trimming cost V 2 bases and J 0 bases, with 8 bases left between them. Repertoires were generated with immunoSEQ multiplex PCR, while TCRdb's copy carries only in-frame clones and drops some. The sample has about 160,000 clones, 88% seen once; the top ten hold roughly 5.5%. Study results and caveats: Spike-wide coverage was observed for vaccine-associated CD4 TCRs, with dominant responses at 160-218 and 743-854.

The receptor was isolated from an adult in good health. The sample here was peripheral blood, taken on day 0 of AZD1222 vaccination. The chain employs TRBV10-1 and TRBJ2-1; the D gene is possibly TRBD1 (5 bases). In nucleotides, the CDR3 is TGCGCCAGCAGTGAGAACAGGAGCTCCTACAATGAGCAGTTCTTC. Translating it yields CASSENRSSYNEQFF.